Listed here are 13 T cell receptor beta chains from one sample, sequenced in a study of identical twins. TCRdb fed the 5' RACE reads into MiXCR, producing one record per CDR3 protein. Found here are around 490,000 distinct CDR3 sequences, roughly 13% of them singletons; the top ten hold more than 0.8%. This sample was shared with a second study, whose subject was yellow fever vaccine responses in identical twins.

Sequences were obtained from CD4+ T cells sorted from blood. These receptors were obtained from a woman younger than 30 in good health.

This clonotype was counted many times. The chain joins TRBV6-1 to TRBJ2-7, with TRBD1 matching 7 bases. V lost 6 bases, J lost 3 bases, and 8 bases stayed unmatched. The CDR3 has 14 residues. Per the germline V gene, CDR1 is MNHNS and CDR2 is SASEGT. The CDR3 DNA follows: TGTGCCAGCAGGGTAATGTGGGACAGCTACGAGCAGTACTTC. It is translated as CASRVMWDSYEQYF.

This chain connects TRBV6-1 to TRBJ2-7; TRBD2 matches 10 bases. Losses at the gene ends were 7 bases for V and 3 bases for J; bases not matched to a gene: 6. This CDR3 is built from 14 residues. CDR1 is MNHNS and CDR2 is SASEGT in the germline V gene. CDR3 protein: CASKWSGGDYEQYF. The CDR3 DNA reads TGTGCCAGCAAGTGGAGCGGGGGGGACTACGAGCAGTACTTC.

This clonotype came up a few times. The V gene is TRBV29-1, the J gene TRBJ2-1, with TRBD2 matching 7 bases. The V gene's germline CDR1 is SQVTM and CDR2 ANQGSEA. This CDR3 is 14 amino acids long. Germline trimming cut 5 bases from V and 2 bases from J; bases unmatched to any gene: 6. CDR3 protein: CSVTGTTAYNEQFF. CDR3 bases: TGCAGCGTTACCGGGACTACGGCCTACAATGAGCAGTTCTTC.

This chain connects TRBV18 to TRBJ1-5, with 7 nucleotides matching TRBD1. This CDR3 has 14 amino acids. The V gene's germline CDR1 is KGHSH and CDR2 LQKENI. The trim removed 1 base at V and 4 bases at J, leaving 1 base unmatched. CDR3 sequence: CASSPLGQNQPQHF. The DNA of the CDR3 is TGTGCCAGCTCACCACTGGGACAGAATCAGCCCCAGCATTTT.

This clonotype was counted only a few times. This sequence joins TRBV3-1 and TRBJ1-5; TRBD1 is a possible D gene (5 bases). The CDR3 runs to 13 residues. The germline V gene encodes CDR1 LGHDT and CDR2 YNNKEL (reference sequence). Trimming removed 1 base from V and 9 bases from J, with 10 bases in between. The CDR3 sequence is CASSQAGIRPQHF. Written as DNA, the CDR3 is TGTGCCAGCAGCCAAGCAGGGATTCGGCCCCAGCATTTT. Full variable domain (missing parts from reference TRBV3-1 and TRBJ1-5): DTAVSQTPKYLVTQMGNDKSIKCEQNLGHDTMYWYKQDSKKFLKIMFSYNNKELIINETVPNRFSPKSPDKAHLNLHINSLELGDSAVYFCASSQAGIRPQHFGDGTRLSIL.

This clonotype was observed at least ten times. V usage is TRBV6-2 or TRBV6-3 and J usage is TRBJ2-1; 9 bases are shared with TRBD2. This CDR3 is 18 amino acids long. J lost 8 bases, V lost 0 bases, and 14 bases had no gene match. Germline CDR1 MNHEY, CDR2 SVGEGT. The CDR3 sequence: CASSYSKVGLAGVDEQFF. CDR3 nucleotides: TGTGCCAGCAGTTACTCGAAGGTGGGATTAGCGGGAGTCGATGAGCAGTTCTTC.

The chain joins TRBV5-1 to TRBJ1-1; D uncertain. Germline loops: CDR1 SGHRS, CDR2 YFSETQ. The V gene lost 0 bases and the J gene lost 4 bases, with 10 bases spanning the gap. This CDR3 contains 14 residues. The CDR3 reads CASSLEHRGTEAFF. The CDR3, as DNA: TGCGCCAGCAGCTTGGAGCATCGGGGCACTGAAGCTTTCTTT.

In the case of this clonotype: Compared with germline, one end of the junction differs, possibly owing to a read error. CDR3 protein: CASSLDSGSGGRRNIQYF. CDR3 in DNA: TGTGCTAGCAGTTTAGATTCGGGTTCGGGGGGCCGAAGAAACATTCAGTACTTC. J is TRBJ2-4 and V is TRBV12-3 or TRBV12-4, with a weak D call TRBD2 (7 bases). This CDR3 has 18 residues.

This clonotype was seen many times. The rearrangement uses TRBV2 and TRBJ2-5; 11 nucleotides align to TRBD2. V lost 4 bases and J lost 5; bases outside the gene matches: 15. There are 18 residues in the CDR3. Germline V gives CDR1 SNHLY, CDR2 FYNNEI. The CDR3 DNA reads as TGTGCCAGCAGTGCAGAGCATCCCGGACTAGCGGGCATGGAGACCCAGTACTTC. Amino acid sequence: CASSAEHPGLAGMETQYF.

The chain uses TRBV5-4 and TRBJ2-6; D not resolved. Germline V CDR1 and CDR2: SGHNT, YYREEE (reference sequence). The CDR3 runs 16 residues. V lost 2 bases to trimming and J lost 0 bases, with 9 bases between them. This CDR3 is CASSLNSRSGANVLTF. The CDR3 nucleotides read TGTGCCAGCAGCTTAAATAGTCGCTCTGGGGCCAACGTCCTGACTTTC.

This clonotype showed up many times. The chain joins TRBV5-6 to TRBJ2-7, with 9 bases that match TRBD2. V trimming: 6 bases; J trimming: 3 bases; junction bases outside the gene matches: 16. The CDR3 has 17 residues. Germline CDR1 and CDR2: SGHDT and YYEEEE. The CDR3, as DNA: TGTGCCAGCAAGACCCGGAGCGGGCGGGAGGGCCTCTACGAGCAGTACTTC. Translating gives CASKTRSGREGLYEQYF.

The chain links TRBV18 to TRBJ2-5; 8 bases match TRBD1. This CDR3 is built from 20 residues. In germline, CDR1 is KGHSH, CDR2 LQKENI. Unmatched junction bases numbered 16, after V lost 0 bases and J lost 1 base. CDR3 amino acids: CASSPPDKSRTGYPQETQYF. The DNA of the CDR3 is TGTGCCAGCTCACCACCGGATAAGTCCCGGACAGGGTATCCCCAAGAGACCCAGTACTTC.

The chain couples TRBV3-1 to TRBJ2-7; no firm D call. The CDR3 length is 16 residues. CDR1 is LGHDT and CDR2 is YNNKEL in the germline V gene (reference sequence). Deletions cut 2 bases from V and 3 bases from J, with 17 bases between. The CDR3 DNA sequence: TGTGCCAGCAGCCAAACCCCCTCCCTAAAGAACTACGAGCAGTACTTC. The encoded protein is CASSQTPSLKNYEQYF.